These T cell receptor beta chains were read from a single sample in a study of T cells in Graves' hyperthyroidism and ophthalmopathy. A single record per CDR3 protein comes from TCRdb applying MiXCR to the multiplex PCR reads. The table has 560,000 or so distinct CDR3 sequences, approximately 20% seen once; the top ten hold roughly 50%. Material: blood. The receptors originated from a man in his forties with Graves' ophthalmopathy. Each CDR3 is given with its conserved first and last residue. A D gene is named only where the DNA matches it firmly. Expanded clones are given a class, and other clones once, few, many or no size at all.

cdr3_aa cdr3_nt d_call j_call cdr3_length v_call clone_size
CASSRRQGWENEQFF TGTGCCAGCAGCCGAAGACAGGGATGGGAAAATGAGCAGTTCTTC TRBD1 TRBJ2-1 15 TRBV3-1 -
CASSLNAGSGANVLTF TGCGCCAGCAGCCTAAACGCAGGGTCCGGGGCCAACGTCCTGACTTTC - TRBJ2-6 16 TRBV5-1 once
CSARAQGRLAGVNTGELFF TGCAGTGCTAGAGCCCAGGGGCGACTAGCGGGAGTTAACACCGGGGAGCTGTTTTTT TRBD2 TRBJ2-2 19 TRBV20-1 few
CASSSPLNTEAFF TGTGCCAGCAGTTCACCCCTCAACACTGAAGCTTTCTTT - TRBJ1-1 13 TRBV7-9 many
CASSELLSKVRSPLHF TGTGCCAGCAGTGAACTATTAAGCAAAGTCCGGTCACCCCTCCACTTT - TRBJ1-6 16 TRBV6-1 -
CASSLGVASYTGELFF TGCGCCAGCAGCTTGGGGGTGGCGTCCTACACCGGGGAGCTGTTTTTT - TRBJ2-2 16 TRBV5-1 few
CSARRQMNSPLHF TGCAGTGCTAGAAGACAGATGAATTCACCCCTCCACTTT - TRBJ1-6 13 TRBV20-1 few
CSAIRGVETQYF TGCAGTGCTATTCGGGGGGTGGAGACCCAGTACTTC TRBD2 TRBJ2-5 12 TRBV20-1 few
CASSLDLGKTQYF TGTGCCAGCAGCTTAGATCTGGGTAAGACCCAGTACTTC - TRBJ2-5 13 TRBV11-2 many
CASSPIWGLNQPQHF TGTGCCAGTAGTCCCATTTGGGGCCTAAATCAGCCCCAGCATTTT - TRBJ1-5 15 TRBV19 once
CASSPPGRGELFF TGTGCCAGCAGCCCCCCTGGGCGCGGGGAGCTGTTTTTT - TRBJ2-2 13 TRBV7-9 -
CASSTSGTGVNQPQHF TGTGCCAGCAGCACTAGTGGGACAGGGGTCAATCAGCCCCAGCATTTT TRBD1 TRBJ1-5 16 TRBV6-1 few
CAWSVLSYEQYF TGTGCCTGGAGTGTACTCAGCTACGAGCAGTACTTC - TRBJ2-7 12 TRBV30 many
CASSPGQDQPQHF TGTGCCAGCTCACCGGGACAGGATCAGCCCCAGCATTTT TRBD1 TRBJ1-5 13 TRBV18 many
CSASSGHMAGSNQPQHF TGCAGTGCTTCCTCGGGACATATGGCCGGGAGCAATCAGCCCCAGCATTTT - TRBJ1-5 17 TRBV20-1 -
CASSHTDEQFF TGTGCCAGCAGTCATACCGATGAGCAGTTCTTC - TRBJ2-1 11 TRBV11-2 many
CASSLLRDRGSTYEQYF TGTGCCAGCAGCTTGCTGAGAGACAGGGGCAGTACCTACGAGCAGTACTTC TRBD1 TRBJ2-7 17 TRBV5-6 -
CASRSGGPPSGANVLTF TGTGCCAGCAGGTCAGGGGGACCTCCCTCTGGGGCCAACGTCCTGACTTTC TRBD1 TRBJ2-6 17 TRBV6-1 -
CASSLGRHEAFF TGTGCCAGCAGTTTAGGGCGGCACGAAGCTTTCTTT - TRBJ1-1 12 TRBV12-3/TRBV12-4 -
CASSPNPLPGNEQYF TGTGCCAGCAGCCCCAACCCACTCCCAGGGAACGAGCAGTACTTC - TRBJ2-7 15 TRBV7-2 -
CANSPDTNTGELFF TGTGCCAACAGCCCCGACACAAACACCGGGGAGCTGTTTTTT - TRBJ2-2 14 TRBV7-8 -
CASGLVPETQYF TGTGCTAGTGGTTTGGTACCGGAGACCCAGTACTTC - TRBJ2-5 12 TRBV12-5 many
CASSLLPGTSGRGHEQFF TGTGCCAGCAGCTTATTACCGGGGACTAGCGGGAGAGGGCATGAGCAGTTCTTC TRBD2 TRBJ2-1 18 TRBV7-3 -
CASSLTGTSVNEQYF TGTGCCAGCAGCTTAACCGGGACTAGCGTCAACGAGCAGTACTTC TRBD2 TRBJ2-7 15 TRBV9 few
CASSVYAAGYTF TGTGCCAGCAGCGTGTACGCGGCTGGCTACACCTTC - TRBJ1-2 12 TRBV12-3/TRBV12-4 -
CASSDWGGSSYEQYF TGTGCCAGCAGTGACTGGGGGGGGAGCTCCTACGAGCAGTACTTC TRBD2 TRBJ2-7 15 TRBV2 many
CSARSGGGRPEQFF TGCAGTGCTAGGTCGGGGGGAGGGCGGCCTGAGCAGTTCTTC TRBD2 TRBJ2-1 14 TRBV20-1 many
CASSETRSGGEQYF TGTGCCAGCTCGGAGACTAGATCCGGGGGGGAGCAGTACTTC TRBD2 TRBJ2-7 14 TRBV2 many
CSVEDTVLGKLFF TGCAGCGTTGAAGATACAGTCCTGGGAAAACTGTTTTTT - TRBJ1-4 13 TRBV29-1 few
CASSQGSGARYGYTF TGCGCCAGCAGCCAAGGGTCAGGGGCTCGCTATGGCTACACCTTC - TRBJ1-2 15 TRBV4-3 -
CASTPLEFANTGELFF TGTGCCAGCACCCCACTGGAGTTCGCGAACACCGGGGAGCTGTTTTTT - TRBJ2-2 16 TRBV6-1 -
CASSQVHEQFF TGCGCCAGCAGCCAAGTCCATGAGCAGTTCTTC - TRBJ2-1 11 TRBV4-1 -
CASGQVIDGYTF TGTGCCAGCGGACAGGTCATCGATGGCTACACCTTC TRBD1 TRBJ1-2 12 TRBV6-1 few
CASSQDYSRSNQPQHF TGCGCCAGCAGCCAAGACTACTCTCGTAGTAATCAGCCCCAGCATTTT - TRBJ1-5 16 TRBV4-1 few
CASSMSVNTEAFF TGCGCCAGCAGCATGTCAGTGAACACTGAAGCTTTCTTT - TRBJ1-1 13 TRBV5-1 many
CASSLGATGTGTGELFF TGTGCCAGCAGCTTGGGAGCTACAGGGACGGGGACCGGGGAGCTGTTTTTT - TRBJ2-2 17 TRBV11-1 -
CATSDLRTGGTGELFF TGTGCCACCAGTGATCTAAGGACAGGGGGCACCGGGGAGCTGTTTTTT TRBD1 TRBJ2-2 16 TRBV24-1 few
CASSQGSTLAWDTQYF TGTGCCAGCAGCCAAGGATCCACTCTCGCGTGGGATACGCAGTATTTT - TRBJ2-3 16 TRBV3-1 many
CASSEDNRVYTIYF TGTGCCAGCAGTGAAGACAACAGGGTGTACACCATATATTTT - TRBJ1-3 14 TRBV6-1 -
CASSLVGAINEQFF TGTGCCAGCAGCTTAGTCGGCGCGATCAATGAGCAGTTCTTC - TRBJ2-1 14 TRBV11-2 -
CASSYGQTNEKLFF TGTGCCAGCAGCTATGGGCAGACGAATGAAAAACTGTTTTTT - TRBJ1-4 14 TRBV6-2/TRBV6-3 few
CASSQPIRTGRDGYTF TGCGCCAGCAGCCAACCCATTCGGACAGGGAGGGATGGCTACACCTTC TRBD1 TRBJ1-2 16 TRBV4-1 -
CASSQDRILAGGSYEQYF TGCGCCAGCAGCCAAGATCGAATACTAGCGGGAGGGTCCTACGAGCAGTACTTC TRBD2 TRBJ2-7 18 TRBV4-3 -